One and the same sample provided the 11 T cell receptor beta chains below, sequenced in a study of PD-1 blockade in classical Hodgkin lymphoma. This sample's time point: newly diagnosed, previously untreated cHL patient sample. Investigators isolated CD4+ T cells from thawed PBMCs through magnetic negative selection. The assay was immunoSEQ multiplex PCR, and TCRdb's table has in-frame clones only and misses some. The sample lists some 21,000 clones, around 81% occurring once. Sequencing used CD4+ T cells from blood. The receptors shown here come from a human donor with classical Hodgkin lymphoma.

The table lists this clone with a few counts. The V and J genes are TRBV7-9 and TRBJ1-4, with 10 bases identical to TRBD1. CDR3 length: 15 residues. Germline V gives CDR1 SEHNR, CDR2 FQNEAQ (reference sequence). After removal of 4 bases from V and 7 bases from J, the junction contained 6 bases not matched to a gene. CDR3 loop: CASSWRTGGSEKLFF. The DNA for the CDR3 is TGTGCCAGCAGCTGGCGGACAGGGGGGAGTGAAAAACTGTTTTTT.

The CDR3 coding sequence is TGTGCCAGCAGCCCTAGCGGGACAGGGGCTAGCGGGAGGGCCGGTTATACGCAGTATTTT. Translation gives CASSPSGTGASGRAGYTQYF. J is TRBJ2-3 and V is TRBV9, with 12 bases identical to TRBD2. With 4 bases clipped from V and 7 bases from J, the junction kept 22 bases outside the gene matches. Germline values: CDR1 SGDLS, CDR2 YYNGEE. The CDR3 is 20 residues long.

The gene calls are TRBV2 and TRBJ2-6; D gene uncertain. With 6 bases removed from V and 0 bases from J, the gap between germline ends came to 3 bases. Germline V lookup: CDR1 SNHLY, CDR2 FYNNEI. The CDR3 extends over 13 amino acids. The CDR3 is CASRGSGANVLTF. The CDR3, as DNA: TGTGCCAGCAGGGGCTCTGGGGCCAACGTCCTGACTTTC.

Here the CDR3 reads CASSPQGQGNYGYTF. The CDR3 bases are TGTGCCAGCAGTCCCCAGGGACAGGGTAACTATGGCTACACCTTC. This chain joins TRBV6-5 and TRBJ1-2; 9 nucleotides match TRBD1. V gave up 5 bases and J gave up 1 base; unmatched junction bases: 5. This CDR3 has 15 residues. CDR1 is MNHEY, CDR2 SVGAGI, per germline.

The rearrangement uses TRBV19 and TRBJ2-6, with D possibly TRBD2 on 5 matching bases. V was trimmed by 1 base and J by 0 bases, leaving 7 bases between them. There are 16 residues in the CDR3. Per the germline V gene, CDR1 is LNHDA and CDR2 is SQIVND (reference sequence). The CDR3 protein is CASSIGRISGANVLTF. The CDR3 coding sequence is TGTGCCAGTAGTATAGGGAGGATCTCTGGGGCCAACGTCCTGACTTTC.

The rearrangement links TRBV28 to TRBJ2-1; D ambiguous. The V end was cut by 5 bases, the J end by 10 bases, with 12 bases between. Per the germline V gene, CDR1 is MDHEN and CDR2 is SYDVKM. The CDR3 runs 12 residues. CDR3 protein: CASSMIEDEQFF. The DNA for the CDR3 is TGTGCCAGCAGTATGATAGAGGACGAGCAGTTCTTC.

V is TRBV6-5 and J is TRBJ1-6; D might be TRBD1 (5 bases). Trimming left V 5 bases short and J 10 bases short, with 15 bases between. This CDR3 contains 14 residues. The germline gives CDR1 MNHEY, CDR2 SVGAGI. The CDR3 DNA is TGTGCCAGCAGTCTCCAGGGAATAGTCTCACCCCTCCACTTT. Its translation: CASSLQGIVSPLHF.

V is TRBV9 and J is TRBJ2-1; 8 positions agree with TRBD2. Germline CDR1 is SGDLS and CDR2 is YYNGEE. The V gene end was trimmed by 0 bases and the J gene end by 7 bases; junction bases not matched to a gene: 6. The CDR3 has 15 residues. The DNA for the CDR3 is TGTGCCAGCAGCGTAGTAGCGGGAATCCCTAATGAGCAGTTCTTC. Amino acid sequence: CASSVVAGIPNEQFF.

This chain connects TRBV28 to TRBJ1-1; D is ambiguous. The germline V gene has CDR1 MDHEN and CDR2 SYDVKM. CDR3 length: 18 amino acids. V dropped 3 bases and J dropped 0 bases, with 20 bases sitting between them. CDR3 DNA: TGTGCCAGCAGTTTTGTACTAGTCAGGACCGAGATGAACACTGAAGCTTTCTTT. The encoded protein is CASSFVLVRTEMNTEAFF. The full variable domain, completed using reference TRBV28 and TRBJ1-1, is DVKVTQSSRYLVKRTGEKVFLECVQDMDHENMFWYRQDPGLGLRLIYFSYDVKMKEKGDIPEGYSVSREKKERFSLILESASTNQTSMYLCASSFVLVRTEMNTEAFFGQGTRLTVV.

This chain connects TRBV28 to TRBJ2-1; D is uncertain. Between the trimmed V and J ends, which lost 5 bases and 6 bases, there was a span of 11 bases. Germline CDR1 is MDHEN and CDR2 is SYDVKM. The CDR3 loop spans 13 amino acids. CDR3 sequence: CASSLTYSNEQFF. For the CDR3, the DNA is TGTGCCAGCAGTCTGACGTACAGCAATGAGCAGTTCTTC.

CDR3 bases: TGCGCCAGCAGTGGAGCGGGTAACACTGAAGCTTTCTTT. Translated, it gives CASSGAGNTEAFF. The chain recombines TRBV10-2 with TRBJ1-1, with unresolved D. Germline CDR1 reads WSHSY; CDR2 reads SAAADI. This CDR3 comprises 13 residues. V was clipped by 4 bases and J by 2 bases, with 8 bases between them.